This passage covers 11 T cell receptor beta chains from one sample sequenced in a study of shared clonotypes between healthy human individuals. The protocol was immunoSEQ multiplex PCR, while the TCRdb copy is restricted to in-frame clones and leaves out a portion. Of hundreds of thousands of clones detected, roughly 98% appear once; the ten largest clones hold 0.3%. CD8 cells regarded as naive lacked CD45RO, were positively chosen for CCR7, and omitted terminally differentiated effector memory CD45RA+ cells. The sequenced material came from naive CD8+ T cells sorted from blood. Every receptor here comes from a man aged 25 to 40 in good health.

The V call is TRBV19, the J call TRBJ2-7, with D tentatively TRBD1 (5 bases). The CDR3 sequence is 13 residues long. V lost 8 bases and J lost 0, with 11 bases in between. The V gene's germline CDR1 is LNHDA and CDR2 SQIVND (reference sequence). CDR3 sequence (DNA): TGTGCCAGTGGAACAGGTATCTCCTACGAGCAGTACTTC. The encoded protein is CASGTGISYEQYF.

This clone was found once. The rearrangement uses TRBV29-1 and TRBJ2-3; a possible D gene is TRBD2 (6 bases). V dropped 4 bases and J dropped 6 bases, with 26 bases sitting between them. CDR3 length equals 17 residues. The germline V gene has CDR1 SQVTM and CDR2 ANQGSEA. CDR3 sequence (DNA): TGCAGCGTTGGCCTACTAGGAGGGCTCCAGGCAACCGATACGCAGTATTTT. Its protein product is CSVGLLGGLQATDTQYF.

This sequence joins TRBV10-2 and TRBJ1-5, with D perhaps TRBD1 (6 bases). Germline-derived CDR1 and CDR2 are WSHSY and SAAADI. V lost 3 bases to trimming and J lost 5 bases, with 8 bases between them. CDR3 length: 13 residues. DNA of the CDR3: TGCGCCAGCAGTGAAGGGGGTTATCAGCCCCAGCATTTT. It encodes CASSEGGYQPQHF.

The chain carries TRBV2 and TRBJ2-5; 10 bases are a match to TRBD1. Germline loops: CDR1 SNHLY, CDR2 FYNNEI. The CDR3 runs to 18 residues. Trimming removed 6 bases from V and 1 base from J; junction bases left unmatched: 14. The CDR3 DNA is TGTGCCAGCAGCGGGGGGACAGGGGTTTTAATTCGCCAAGAGACCCAGTACTTC. This gives the protein CASSGGTGVLIRQETQYF.

This sequence joins TRBV6-6 and TRBJ1-5; 9 bases agree with TRBD1. V lost 5 bases and J lost 6; bases outside the gene matches: 5. CDR3 size: 14 residues. Germline loops: CDR1 MNHNY, CDR2 SVGAGI (reference sequence). The chain's CDR3 is CASSTRTGAQPQHF. For the CDR3, the DNA is TGTGCCAGCAGTACTAGGACAGGGGCTCAGCCCCAGCATTTT.

On this clone: The germline gene is not matched at one end of the junction; a read error may be the cause. The V and J genes are TRBV11-2 and TRBJ2-2, with D possibly TRBD2 on 6 matching bases. This CDR3 contains 18 residues. The germline V gene encodes CDR1 SGHAT and CDR2 FQNNGV. The CDR3 region has the DNA TGTGCCAGCAGCACCCAGTTAGGGGCGGGGCCCTTCACCGGGGGGCTGTTTTTT. Protein: CASSTQLGAGPFTGGLFF. Complete variable domain (other parts from reference TRBV11-2 and TRBJ2-2): EAGVAQSPRYKIIEKRQSVAFWCNPISGHATLYWYQQILGQGPKLLIQFQNNGVVDDSQLPKDRFSAERLKGVDSTLKIQPAKLEDSAVYLCASSTQLGAGPFTGGLFFGEGSRLTVL.

Comment on this clone: One end of the junction is discordant with germline, which a read error may explain. J is TRBJ2-7 and V is TRBV7-9, with D possibly TRBD2 on 6 matching bases. The germline V gene has CDR1 SEHNR and CDR2 FQNEAQ (reference sequence). The CDR3 contains 14 residues. The CDR3 is CASSQGEIGGKSLF. CDR3 in DNA: TGTGCCAGCAGCCAAGGGGAAATTGGCGGGAAGTCCCTTTTC.

The J gene is TRBJ1-1, the V gene TRBV7-9; D gene uncertain. Trimming pared 1 base from V and 10 bases from J, leaving 13 bases between. The CDR3 length is 13 residues. From germline, CDR1 is SEHNR and CDR2 FQNEAQ (reference sequence). CDR3 protein: CASSLGRVERAFF. For the CDR3, the DNA is TGTGCCAGCAGCTTAGGAAGAGTTGAGCGAGCTTTCTTT. The whole variable domain, remainder taken from reference TRBV7-9 and TRBJ1-1, is DTGVSQNPRHKITKRGQNVTFRCDPISEHNRLYWYRQTLGQGPEFLTYFQNEAQLEKSRLLSDRFSAERPKGSFSTLEIQRTEQGDSAMYLCASSLGRVERAFFGQGTRLTVV.

This chain links TRBV7-9 with TRBJ2-7; the D is unclear. The V gene lost 3 bases and the J gene lost 4 bases, with 22 bases spanning the gap. Germline assignment: CDR1 SEHNR and CDR2 FQNEAQ (reference sequence). The CDR3 runs 17 residues. The CDR3 bases are TGTGCCAGCAGCTTTCAACCCTTAACCCATCCAAGTTACGAGCAGTACTTC. Residues: CASSFQPLTHPSYEQYF.

This clone was observed a handful of times. This chain joins TRBV2 and TRBJ1-5; 9 bases match TRBD1. The CDR3 length is 14 residues. Germline V gives CDR1 SNHLY, CDR2 FYNNEI. The V and J ends lost 5 bases and 5 bases, in that order; junction bases with no gene match: 4. The CDR3 DNA reads TGTGCCAGCAGTCCGGGACAGGGACATCAGCCCCAGCATTTT. Its protein product is CASSPGQGHQPQHF.

The CDR3: CASSRTGHASNYGYTF. In DNA form, the CDR3 reads TGTGCCAGCAGTCGTACAGGGCATGCATCGAACTATGGCTACACCTTC. The chain is built from TRBV9 and TRBJ1-2, with a tentative D call TRBD1 (6 bases). Germline V CDR1 and CDR2: SGDLS, YYNGEE. Trimming pared 5 bases from V and 2 bases from J, leaving 19 bases between. The CDR3 totals 16 residues.